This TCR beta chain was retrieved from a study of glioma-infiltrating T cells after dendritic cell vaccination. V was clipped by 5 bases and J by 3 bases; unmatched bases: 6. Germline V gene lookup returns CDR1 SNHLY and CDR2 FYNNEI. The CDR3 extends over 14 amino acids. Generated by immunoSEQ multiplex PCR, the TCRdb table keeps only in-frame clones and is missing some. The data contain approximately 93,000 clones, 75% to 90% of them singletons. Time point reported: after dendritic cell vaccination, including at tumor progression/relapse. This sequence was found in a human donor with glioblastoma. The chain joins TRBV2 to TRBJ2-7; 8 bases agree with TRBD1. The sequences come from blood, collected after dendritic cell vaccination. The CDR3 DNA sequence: TGTGCCAGCAGTAAAGACAGGGGTTTCTACGAGCAGTACTTC. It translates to CASSKDRGFYEQYF.